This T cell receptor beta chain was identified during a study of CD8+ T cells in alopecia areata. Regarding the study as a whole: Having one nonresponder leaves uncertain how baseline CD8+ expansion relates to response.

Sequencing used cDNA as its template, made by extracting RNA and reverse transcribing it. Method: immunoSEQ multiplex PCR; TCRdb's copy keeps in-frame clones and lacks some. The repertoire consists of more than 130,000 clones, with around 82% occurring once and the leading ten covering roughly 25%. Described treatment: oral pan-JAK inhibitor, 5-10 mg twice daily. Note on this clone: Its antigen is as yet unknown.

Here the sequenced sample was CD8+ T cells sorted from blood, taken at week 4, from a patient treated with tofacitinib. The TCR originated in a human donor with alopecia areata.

The CDR3 nucleotides are TGTGCCAGCAGTCACAGGGAGAACACTGAAGCTTTCTTT. This translates into CASSHRENTEAFF. The V call is TRBV2, the J call TRBJ1-1; D is possibly TRBD1 (6 bases). The CDR3 spans 13 residues. Germline V gene sequence: CDR1 SNHLY, CDR2 FYNNEI. Trimming took 5 bases from V and 1 from J, leaving 8 bases between them.